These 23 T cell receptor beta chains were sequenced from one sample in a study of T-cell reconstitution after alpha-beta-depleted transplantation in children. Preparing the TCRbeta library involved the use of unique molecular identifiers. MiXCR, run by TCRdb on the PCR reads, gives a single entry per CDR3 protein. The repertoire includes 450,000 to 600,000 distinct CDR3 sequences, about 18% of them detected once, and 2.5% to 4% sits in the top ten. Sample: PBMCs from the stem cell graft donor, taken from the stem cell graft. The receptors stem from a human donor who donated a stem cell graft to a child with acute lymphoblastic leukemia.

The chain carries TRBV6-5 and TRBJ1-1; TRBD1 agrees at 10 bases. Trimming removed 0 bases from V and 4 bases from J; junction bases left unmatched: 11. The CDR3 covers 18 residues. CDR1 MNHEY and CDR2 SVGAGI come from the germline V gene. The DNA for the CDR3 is TGTGCCAGCAGTTACTCCCAATATTTAGGGACAGGGGCCACTGAAGCTTTCTTT. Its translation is CASSYSQYLGTGATEAFF.

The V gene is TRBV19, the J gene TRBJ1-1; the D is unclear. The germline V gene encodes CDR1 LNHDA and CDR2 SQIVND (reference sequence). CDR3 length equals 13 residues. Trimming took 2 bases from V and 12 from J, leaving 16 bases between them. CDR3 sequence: CASSIPTPRATFF. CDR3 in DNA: TGTGCCAGTAGTATACCTACACCCCGGGCGACTTTCTTT.

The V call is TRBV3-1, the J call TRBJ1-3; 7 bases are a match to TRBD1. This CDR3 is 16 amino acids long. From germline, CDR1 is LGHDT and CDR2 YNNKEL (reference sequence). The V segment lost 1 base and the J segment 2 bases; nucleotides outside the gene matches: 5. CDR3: CASSQGPDRTGNTIYF. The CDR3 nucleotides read TGTGCCAGCAGCCAAGGCCCGGACAGGACTGGAAACACCATATATTTT.

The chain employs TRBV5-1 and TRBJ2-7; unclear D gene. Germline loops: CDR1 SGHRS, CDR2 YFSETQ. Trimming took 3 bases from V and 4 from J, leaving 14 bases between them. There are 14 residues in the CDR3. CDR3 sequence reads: CASSYVGSGYEQYF. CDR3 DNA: TGCGCCAGCAGCTACGTCGGGTCTGGGTACGAGCAGTACTTC. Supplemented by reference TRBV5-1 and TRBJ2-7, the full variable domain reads KAGVTQTPRYLIKTRGQQVTLSCSPISGHRSVSWYQQTPGQGLQFLFEYFSETQRNKGNFPGRFSGRQFSNSRSEMNVSTLELGDSALYLCASSYVGSGYEQYFGPGTRLTVT.

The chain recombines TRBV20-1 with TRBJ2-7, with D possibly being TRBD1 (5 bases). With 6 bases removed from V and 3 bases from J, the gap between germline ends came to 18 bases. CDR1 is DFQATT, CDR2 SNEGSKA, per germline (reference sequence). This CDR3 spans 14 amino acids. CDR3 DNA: TGCAGTGCGTCGAAGGGGAAAGGTCTCTACGAGCAGTACTTC. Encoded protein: CSASKGKGLYEQYF.

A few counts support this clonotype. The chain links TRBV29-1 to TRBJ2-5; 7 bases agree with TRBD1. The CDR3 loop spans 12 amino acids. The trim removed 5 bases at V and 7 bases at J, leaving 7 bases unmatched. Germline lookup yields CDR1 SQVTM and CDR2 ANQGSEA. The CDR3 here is CSVRQGPGTQYF. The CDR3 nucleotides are TGCAGCGTTAGACAGGGCCCTGGGACCCAGTACTTC.

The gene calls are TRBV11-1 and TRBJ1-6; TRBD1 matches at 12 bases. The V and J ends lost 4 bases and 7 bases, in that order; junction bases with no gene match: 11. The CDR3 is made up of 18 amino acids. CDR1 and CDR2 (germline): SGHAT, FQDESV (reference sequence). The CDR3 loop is CASSSGTGGAGRNSPLHF. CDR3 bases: TGTGCCAGCAGCTCCGGGACAGGGGGCGCGGGTAGGAATTCACCCCTCCACTTT.

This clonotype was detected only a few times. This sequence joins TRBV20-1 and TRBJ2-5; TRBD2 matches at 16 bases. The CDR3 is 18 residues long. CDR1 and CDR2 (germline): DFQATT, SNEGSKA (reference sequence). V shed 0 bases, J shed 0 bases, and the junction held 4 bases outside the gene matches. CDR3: CSARDPGLAGGNQETQYF. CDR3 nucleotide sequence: TGCAGTGCTAGAGATCCGGGACTAGCGGGAGGGAACCAAGAGACCCAGTACTTC.

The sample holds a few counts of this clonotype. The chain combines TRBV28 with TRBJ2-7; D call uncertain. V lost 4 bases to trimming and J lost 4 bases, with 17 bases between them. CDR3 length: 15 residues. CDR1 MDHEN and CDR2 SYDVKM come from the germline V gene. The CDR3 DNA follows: TGTGCCAGCAGTTCGCGTCGATATGACCCGTACGAGCAGTACTTC. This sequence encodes CASSSRRYDPYEQYF.

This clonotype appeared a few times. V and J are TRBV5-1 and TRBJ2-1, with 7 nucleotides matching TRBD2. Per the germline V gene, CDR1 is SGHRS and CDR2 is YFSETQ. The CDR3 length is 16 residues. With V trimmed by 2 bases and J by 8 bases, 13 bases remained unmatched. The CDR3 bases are TGCGCCAGCAGCTTTTCCCAGCGGGATGTTTCGGATGAGCAGTTCTTC. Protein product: CASSFSQRDVSDEQFF.

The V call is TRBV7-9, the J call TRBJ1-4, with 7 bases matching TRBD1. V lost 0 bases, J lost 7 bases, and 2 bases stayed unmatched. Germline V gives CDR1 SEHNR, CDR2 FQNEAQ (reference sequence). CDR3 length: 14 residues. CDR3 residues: CASSLAEGAEKLFF. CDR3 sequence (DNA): TGTGCCAGCAGCTTAGCGGAGGGGGCTGAAAAACTGTTTTTT.

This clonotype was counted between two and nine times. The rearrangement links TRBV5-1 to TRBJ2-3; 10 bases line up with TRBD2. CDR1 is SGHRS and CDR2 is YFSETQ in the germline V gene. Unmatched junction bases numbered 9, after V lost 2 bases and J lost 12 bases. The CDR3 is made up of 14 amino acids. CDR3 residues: CASSLPGLAPQQYF. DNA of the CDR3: TGCGCCAGCAGCTTACCGGGACTAGCGCCACAACAGTATTTT. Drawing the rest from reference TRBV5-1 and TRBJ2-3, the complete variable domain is KAGVTQTPRYLIKTRGQQVTLSCSPISGHRSVSWYQQTPGQGLQFLFEYFSETQRNKGNFPGRFSGRQFSNSRSEMNVSTLELGDSALYLCASSLPGLAPQQYFGPGTRLTVL.

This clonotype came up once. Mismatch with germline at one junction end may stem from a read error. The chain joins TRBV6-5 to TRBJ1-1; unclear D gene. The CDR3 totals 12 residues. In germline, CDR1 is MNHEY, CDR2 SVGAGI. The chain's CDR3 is CASSYGNTDAFF. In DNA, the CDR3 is TGTGCCAGCAGTTACGGGAACACTGACGCTTTCTTT.

CDR3 DNA sequence: TGTGCCAGCAGCCCCTTGACAGGGGCCCAAGAGACCCAGTACTTC. Residues: CASSPLTGAQETQYF. This chain joins TRBV6-1 and TRBJ2-5; TRBD1 aligns across 8 bases. The J segment lost 1 base and the V segment lost 6 bases, leaving 7 bases of the junction unmatched. The CDR3 length is 15 residues. Germline lookup yields CDR1 MNHNS and CDR2 SASEGT.

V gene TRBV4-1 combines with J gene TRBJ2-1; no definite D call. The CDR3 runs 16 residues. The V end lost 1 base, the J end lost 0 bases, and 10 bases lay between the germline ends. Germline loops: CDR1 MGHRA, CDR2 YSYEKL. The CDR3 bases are TGCGCCAGCAGCCAAGTACTCCGACCCTCCTACAATGAGCAGTTCTTC. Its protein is CASSQVLRPSYNEQFF.

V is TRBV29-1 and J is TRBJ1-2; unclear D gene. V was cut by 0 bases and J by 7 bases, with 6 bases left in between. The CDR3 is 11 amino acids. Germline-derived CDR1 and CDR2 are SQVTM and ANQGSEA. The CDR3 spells CSVEDGTGYTF. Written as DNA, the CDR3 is TGCAGCGTTGAAGATGGTACTGGCTACACCTTC. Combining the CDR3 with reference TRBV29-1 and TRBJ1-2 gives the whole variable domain SAVISQKPSRDICQRGTSLTIQCQVDSQVTMMFWYRQQPGQSLTLIATANQGSEATYESGFVIDKFPISRPNLTFSTLTVSNMSPEDSSIYLCSVEDGTGYTFGSGTRLTVV.

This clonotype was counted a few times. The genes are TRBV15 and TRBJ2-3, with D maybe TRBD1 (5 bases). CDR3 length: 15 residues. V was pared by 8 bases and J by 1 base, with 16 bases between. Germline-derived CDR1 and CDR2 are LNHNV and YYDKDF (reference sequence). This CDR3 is CATETTGDGTDTQYF. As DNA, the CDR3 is TGTGCCACCGAGACAACAGGCGACGGCACAGATACGCAGTATTTT.

Here the CDR3 DNA reads TGTGCCAGCAGCGTGGATAAGACTAGCGAGACAGATACGCAGTATTTT. It specifies CASSVDKTSETDTQYF. The chain recombines TRBV9 with TRBJ2-3; 8 bases match TRBD2. From germline, CDR1 is SGDLS and CDR2 YYNGEE. V gave up 2 bases and J gave up 3 bases; unmatched junction bases: 8. The CDR3 sequence is 16 residues long.

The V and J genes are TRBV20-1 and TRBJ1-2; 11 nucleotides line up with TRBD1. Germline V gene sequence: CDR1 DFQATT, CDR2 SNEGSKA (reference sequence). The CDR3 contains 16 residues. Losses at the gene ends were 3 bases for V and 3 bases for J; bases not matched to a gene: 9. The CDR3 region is CSARPAGTGGYYGYTF. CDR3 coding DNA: TGCAGTGCTAGGCCCGCCGGGACAGGGGGATACTATGGCTACACCTTC.

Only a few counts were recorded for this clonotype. This CDR3 reads CSAMIGGRSYGYTF. In DNA, the CDR3 is TGCAGTGCTATGATCGGGGGGCGAAGCTATGGCTACACCTTC. The chain couples TRBV20-1 to TRBJ1-2, with D possibly TRBD1 on 6 matching bases. This CDR3 has 14 residues. Germline loops: CDR1 DFQATT, CDR2 SNEGSKA (reference sequence). Trimming took 4 bases from V and 4 from J, leaving 16 bases between them.

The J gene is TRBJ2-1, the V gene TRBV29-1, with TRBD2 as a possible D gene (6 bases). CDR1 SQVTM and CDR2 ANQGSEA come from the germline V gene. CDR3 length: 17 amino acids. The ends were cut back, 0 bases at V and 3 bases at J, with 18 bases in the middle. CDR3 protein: CSVEEGPGLTHYNEQFF. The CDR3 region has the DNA TGCAGCGTTGAAGAGGGGCCAGGACTAACCCACTACAATGAGCAGTTCTTC.

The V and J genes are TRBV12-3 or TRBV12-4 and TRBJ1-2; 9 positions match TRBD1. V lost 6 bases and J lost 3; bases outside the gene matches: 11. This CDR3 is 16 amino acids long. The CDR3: CASSLKTGQGHYGYTF. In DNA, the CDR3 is TGTGCCAGCAGCTTAAAGACGGGACAGGGTCACTATGGCTACACCTTC.

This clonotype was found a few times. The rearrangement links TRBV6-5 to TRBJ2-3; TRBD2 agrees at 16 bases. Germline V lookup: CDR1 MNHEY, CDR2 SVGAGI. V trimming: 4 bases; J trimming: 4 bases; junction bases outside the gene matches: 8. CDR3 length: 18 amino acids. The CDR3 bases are TGTGCCAGCAGTTCTACCGGGACTAGCGGGAGGGCCGCAGATACGCAGTATTTT. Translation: CASSSTGTSGRAADTQYF.